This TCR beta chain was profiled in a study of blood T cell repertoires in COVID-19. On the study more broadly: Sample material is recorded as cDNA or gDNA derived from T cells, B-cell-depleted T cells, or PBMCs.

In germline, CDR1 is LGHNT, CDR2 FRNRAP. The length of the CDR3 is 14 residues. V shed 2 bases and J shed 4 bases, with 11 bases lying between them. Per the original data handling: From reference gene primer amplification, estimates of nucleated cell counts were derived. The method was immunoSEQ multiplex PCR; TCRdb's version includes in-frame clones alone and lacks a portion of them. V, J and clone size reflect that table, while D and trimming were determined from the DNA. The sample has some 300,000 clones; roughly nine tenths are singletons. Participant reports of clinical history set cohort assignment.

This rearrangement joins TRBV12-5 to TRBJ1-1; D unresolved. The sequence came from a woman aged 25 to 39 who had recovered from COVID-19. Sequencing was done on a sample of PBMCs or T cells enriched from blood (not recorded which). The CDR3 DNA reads TGTGCTAGTGGTTTGTGTAGTTACGGCACTGAAGCTTTCTTT. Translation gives CASGLCSYGTEAFF. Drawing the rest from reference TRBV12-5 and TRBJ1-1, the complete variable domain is DARVTQTPRHKVTEMGQEVTMRCQPILGHNTVFWYRQTMMQGLELLAYFRNRAPLDDSGMPKDRFSAEMPDATLATLKIQPSEPRDSAVYFCASGLCSYGTEAFFGQGTRLTVV.